These 15 T cell receptor beta chains were sequenced from one sample in a study of T cells in narcolepsy. Using immunoSEQ multiplex PCR, the repertoire was profiled, and TCRdb retains in-frame clones only, with some absent. The sample lists approximately 31,000 clones; about 84% were seen once. The sequenced sample was CD45RA- memory CD4+ T cells from PBMCs. These receptors were collected from a human donor with narcolepsy.

The DNA of the CDR3 is TGTGCCAGCAGTGGAGGAGGGGGACAGGGGCCTACTTATGGCTACACCTTC. It is translated as CASSGGGGQGPTYGYTF. The genes are TRBV2 and TRBJ1-2; 10 bases are a match to TRBD1. The ends lost 4 bases at V and 5 bases at J; junction bases unmatched: 13. Germline V CDR1 and CDR2: SNHLY, FYNNEI. CDR3 length equals 17 residues.

In the case of this clone: One end of the junction does not line up with germline, which may come from a read error. V gene TRBV18 combines with J gene TRBJ2-1, with TRBD1 as a possible D gene (5 bases). The CDR3 has 15 residues. Germline CDR1 reads KGHSH; CDR2 reads LQKENI. CDR3 nucleotide sequence: TGTGCCAGCTCACCAAGGCAGGGCCCCCAAGGCGAGCAGCTCTTC. It yields the protein CASSPRQGPQGEQLF.

The chain joins TRBV6-6 to TRBJ1-2; possible D gene TRBD1, 5 bases. Germline assignment: CDR1 MNHNY and CDR2 SVGAGI (reference sequence). This CDR3 has 13 amino acids. Trimming pared 4 bases from V and 6 bases from J, leaving 12 bases between. The CDR3 protein is CASSSGVGDGYTF. In DNA, the CDR3 is TGTGCCAGCAGTTCCGGGGTGGGGGATGGCTACACCTTC.

This clone was counted between two and nine times. This chain links TRBV4-1 with TRBJ1-1, with D possibly being TRBD1 (5 bases). This CDR3 has 13 residues. V lost 1 base and J lost 7, with 10 bases in between. From germline, CDR1 is MGHRA and CDR2 YSYEKL. CDR3 in amino acids: CASSQGWGFEAFF. The CDR3 DNA sequence: TGCGCCAGCAGCCAAGGATGGGGCTTTGAAGCTTTCTTT.

The chain joins TRBV19 to TRBJ2-1; D gene ambiguous. Germline CDR1 is LNHDA and CDR2 is SQIVND (reference sequence). This CDR3 has 14 residues. V shed 1 base and J shed 12 bases, with 16 bases lying between them. CDR3 protein: CASSIGRQPYPQFF. For the CDR3, the DNA is TGTGCCAGTAGTATAGGTAGGCAGCCTTACCCGCAGTTCTTC.

This clone has just one count. This chain's CDR3 is CAWSVYRNTEAFF. CDR3 DNA sequence: TGTGCCTGGAGTGTATACAGGAACACTGAAGCTTTCTTT. The chain employs TRBV30 and TRBJ1-1; D unclear. Trimming shortened V by 0 bases and J by 1 base, and 6 bases separated the two germline ends. CDR1 and CDR2 from the germline V gene are GTSNPN and SVGIG (reference sequence). CDR3 length: 13 residues.

The chain links TRBV2 to TRBJ1-1, with D perhaps TRBD1 (5 bases). Germline assignment: CDR1 SNHLY and CDR2 FYNNEI. V was pared by 4 bases and J by 4 bases, with 16 bases between. The CDR3 has 15 residues. In DNA form, the CDR3 reads TGTGCCAGCAGTGCACAAAGGGGAGGCTTCACTGAAGCTTTCTTT. This codes for CASSAQRGGFTEAFF. The full variable domain, completed using reference TRBV2 and TRBJ1-1, is EPEVTQTPSHQVTQMGQEVILRCVPISNHLYFYWYRQILGQKVEFLVSFYNNEISEKSEIFDDQFSVERPDGSNFTLKIRSTKLEDSAMYFCASSAQRGGFTEAFFGQGTRLTVV.

The genes are TRBV5-1 and TRBJ2-5, with 9 bases that match TRBD1. The CDR3 is 16 amino acids. Germline loops: CDR1 SGHRS, CDR2 YFSETQ. V dropped 0 bases and J dropped 4; count of bases not matched to a gene: 7. The CDR3 spells CASSLDRGQGRETQYF. CDR3 coding DNA: TGCGCCAGCAGCTTGGATCGGGGACAGGGTCGAGAGACCCAGTACTTC. The full variable domain, in which reference TRBV5-1 and TRBJ2-5 provide the parts outside the CDR3, is KAGVTQTPRYLIKTRGQQVTLSCSPISGHRSVSWYQQTPGQGLQFLFEYFSETQRNKGNFPGRFSGRQFSNSRSEMNVSTLELGDSALYLCASSLDRGQGRETQYFGPGTRLLVL.

The V and J genes are TRBV5-5 and TRBJ2-5; no firm D call. The CDR3 contains 16 residues. The germline V and J ends were trimmed by 4 bases and 2 bases, with 18 bases remaining between them. CDR1 SGHKS and CDR2 YYEKEE come from the germline V gene (reference sequence). DNA for the CDR3: TGTGCCAGCAGCCCCCTGTCACTGACAAGTCAAGAGACCCAGTACTTC. Translation: CASSPLSLTSQETQYF.

The chain is built from TRBV21-1 and TRBJ2-3; TRBD2, the D gene given by the table, was not confirmed from the DNA. TRBV21-1 is given as a pseudogene. The CDR3 contains 12 residues. CDR3 sequence: CASSKPFDTQYF. The CDR3, as DNA: TGTGCCAGCAGCAAACCCTTCGATACGCAGTATTTT.

The chain employs TRBV7-8 and TRBJ1-1; D might be TRBD1 (5 bases). Germline CDR1 SGHVS, CDR2 FQNEAQ. Trimming took off 0 bases at V and 5 bases at J, with 7 bases between the two ends. The length of the CDR3 is 13 residues. The CDR3 DNA follows: TGTGCCAGCAGCTTAGCAGGGGTAACTGAAGCTTTCTTT. This codes for CASSLAGVTEAFF.

This sequence joins TRBV11-2 and TRBJ2-3; tentatively, D is TRBD1 (7 bases). The germline V and J ends were trimmed by 2 bases and 2 bases, with 20 bases remaining between them. CDR3 length equals 18 residues. Germline V gives CDR1 SGHAT, CDR2 FQNNGV. The CDR3 nucleotides are TGTGCCAGCAGCTTATCCCAGGGGGGTAGCGGCCTCACAGATACGCAGTATTTT. It yields the protein CASSLSQGGSGLTDTQYF. Based on the CDR3 plus reference TRBV11-2 and TRBJ2-3, the full variable domain is EAGVAQSPRYKIIEKRQSVAFWCNPISGHATLYWYQQILGQGPKLLIQFQNNGVVDDSQLPKDRFSAERLKGVDSTLKIQPAKLEDSAVYLCASSLSQGGSGLTDTQYFGPGTRLTVL.

The CDR3 protein is CASSSYGRGGYTDTQYF. CDR3 bases: TGTGCCAGCAGCTCTTATGGGCGGGGGGGTTACACAGATACGCAGTATTTT. The chain links TRBV11-2 to TRBJ2-3; the match to TRBD2 covers 9 bases. Germline-derived CDR1 and CDR2 are SGHAT and FQNNGV. The CDR3 length is 17 residues. J was trimmed by 2 bases and V by 4 bases; bases with no gene match: 10.

J is TRBJ2-2 and V is TRBV4-2; D is ambiguous. Germline V gene data show CDR1 as LGHNA and CDR2 as YNFKEQ. The CDR3 has 15 residues. Trimming took off 0 bases at V and 6 bases at J, with 11 bases between the two ends. The CDR3, as DNA: TGTGCCAGCAGCCAAGAAGTAAGTCGTCCCGGGGAGCTGTTTTTT. Amino acids: CASSQEVSRPGELFF.

V is TRBV10-3 and J is TRBJ1-3; tentatively, D is TRBD1 (5 bases). The CDR3 has 15 amino acids. The V end was cut by 4 bases, the J end by 2 bases, with 12 bases between. CDR1 and CDR2 from the germline V gene are ENHRY and SYGVKD. The CDR3 spells CAISGRGAAGNTIYF. The CDR3, as DNA: TGTGCCATCAGTGGGAGGGGAGCGGCTGGAAACACCATATATTTT.